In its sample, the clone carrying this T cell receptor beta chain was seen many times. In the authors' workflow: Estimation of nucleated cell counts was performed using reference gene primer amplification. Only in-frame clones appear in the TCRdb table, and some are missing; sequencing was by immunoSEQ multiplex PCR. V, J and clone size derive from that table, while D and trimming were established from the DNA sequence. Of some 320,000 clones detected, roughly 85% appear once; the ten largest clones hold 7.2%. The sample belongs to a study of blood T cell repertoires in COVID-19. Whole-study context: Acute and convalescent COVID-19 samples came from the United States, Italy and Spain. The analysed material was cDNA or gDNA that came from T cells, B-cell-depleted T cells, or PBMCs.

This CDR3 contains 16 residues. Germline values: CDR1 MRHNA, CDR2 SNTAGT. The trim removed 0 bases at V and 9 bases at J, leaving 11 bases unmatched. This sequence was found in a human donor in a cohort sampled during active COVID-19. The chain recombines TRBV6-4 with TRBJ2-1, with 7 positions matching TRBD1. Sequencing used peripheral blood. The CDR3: CASSDSRTGWLSEQFF. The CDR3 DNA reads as TGTGCCAGCAGTGACTCGCGGACAGGTTGGCTGAGTGAGCAGTTCTTC.